These 20 T cell receptor beta chains share one sample of origin, sequenced in a study of T cell repertoires in cytomegalovirus infection. TCRdb reanalysed the reads using MiXCR and keeps one entry per CDR3 protein. The sample gives around 210,000 distinct CDR3 sequences, around 6.4% of which show up once; about 6% is in the top ten. The sample taken for sequencing was PBMCs. The source is a human donor in good health (CMV status not recorded). Some clones in this sample may be carry-over from other donors' samples.

This clonotype was observed a few times. This chain links TRBV20-1 with TRBJ2-1, with 9 bases that match TRBD1. V shed 6 bases, J shed 5 bases, and the junction held 11 bases outside the gene matches. Germline CDR1 reads DFQATT; CDR2 reads SNEGSKA (reference sequence). The CDR3 is 15 residues long. The CDR3 spells CSATTGGLGNNEQFF. The CDR3 coding sequence is TGCAGTGCGACGACAGGGGGGTTGGGTAACAATGAGCAGTTCTTC.

This clonotype has only a few counts. The rearrangement links TRBV28 to TRBJ2-2, with D possibly being TRBD2 (6 bases). This CDR3 comprises 13 residues. Germline assignment: CDR1 MDHEN and CDR2 SYDVKM. Trimming pared 8 bases from V and 4 bases from J, leaving 11 bases between. DNA for the CDR3: TGTGCCAGCGCTCAGGGAGGCACCGGGGAGCTGTTTTTT. It translates to CASAQGGTGELFF.

This clonotype was counted ten times or more. V usage is TRBV5-6 and J usage is TRBJ1-1; the D is unclear. Germline CDR1 and CDR2: SGHDT and YYEEEE. The CDR3 runs 14 residues. The ends were cut back, 1 base at V and 5 bases at J, with 12 bases in the middle. The CDR3 sequence: CASSLRVGLTEAFF. The CDR3 coding sequence is TGTGCCAGCAGCTTGAGAGTGGGCTTGACTGAAGCTTTCTTT.

This clonotype was counted at least ten times. The chain is built from TRBV4-2 and TRBJ1-2, with D perhaps TRBD1 (5 bases). The germline V gene encodes CDR1 LGHNA and CDR2 YNFKEQ. Between the trimmed V and J ends, which lost 4 bases and 6 bases, there was a span of 21 bases. This CDR3 has 16 amino acids. DNA for the CDR3: TGTGCCAGCAGCCGCGGGGGTACACAGGAGCAGGATGGCTACACCTTC. Translating gives CASSRGGTQEQDGYTF.

This clonotype has a count of ten or more. V usage is TRBV5-1 and J usage is TRBJ1-5; D is unresolved. This CDR3 contains 13 residues. V lost 0 bases and J lost 5, with 6 bases in between. Per the germline V gene, CDR1 is SGHRS and CDR2 is YFSETQ. As DNA, the CDR3 is TGCGCCAGCAGCTTGGACGCCTATCAGCCCCAGCATTTT. This codes for CASSLDAYQPQHF.

This clonotype was seen repeatedly, ten times or more. J is TRBJ2-1 and V is TRBV19, with 8 bases identical to TRBD1. V trimming: 6 bases; J trimming: 2 bases; junction bases outside the gene matches: 3. Germline-derived CDR1 and CDR2 are LNHDA and SQIVND (reference sequence). This CDR3 has 14 residues. CDR3 DNA sequence: TGTGCCAGTAGACCAGGGGGCGCCTACAATGAGCAGTTCTTC. It specifies CASRPGGAYNEQFF.

This clonotype was seen many times. The chain has TRBV6-2 or TRBV6-3 and TRBJ1-2, with D perhaps TRBD1 (5 bases). The CDR3 is made up of 12 amino acids. Germline-derived CDR1 and CDR2 are MNHEY and SVGEGT. The ends were cut back, 4 bases at V and 14 bases at J, with 17 bases in the middle. The CDR3: CASSFTGGKVTF. CDR3 DNA sequence: TGTGCCAGCAGTTTTACAGGCGGAAAGGTGACCTTC.

This clonotype occurred a few times. The rearrangement links TRBV28 to TRBJ2-1, with 7 bases matching TRBD1. J lost 7 bases, V lost 6 bases, and 12 bases had no gene match. Germline V gene sequence: CDR1 MDHEN, CDR2 SYDVKM. This CDR3 is 15 amino acids long. The CDR3 region has the DNA TGTGCCAGCAGCCAGACAGGGTCCGCCTGGAATGAGCAGTTCTTC. Translated, it gives CASSQTGSAWNEQFF.

At least ten counts were recorded for this clonotype. V gene TRBV28 combines with J gene TRBJ1-2; 7 nucleotides match TRBD1. Germline trimming cut 3 bases from V and 6 bases from J; bases unmatched to any gene: 1. Germline lookup yields CDR1 MDHEN and CDR2 SYDVKM. CDR3 length equals 12 residues. The CDR3 is CASSFQGDGYTF. For the CDR3, the DNA is TGTGCCAGCAGTTTCCAGGGGGATGGCTACACCTTC.

This clonotype was observed at least ten times. This chain uses TRBV7-9 with TRBJ1-4; 7 bases align to TRBD1. Germline lookup yields CDR1 SEHNR and CDR2 FQNEAQ (reference sequence). This CDR3 contains 15 residues. The V segment lost 1 base and the J segment 5 bases; nucleotides outside the gene matches: 4. The CDR3 coding sequence is TGTGCCAGCAGCTTAGGGAGGGGGCCAAATGAAAAACTGTTTTTT. Amino acids: CASSLGRGPNEKLFF.

The chain is built from TRBV12-3 or TRBV12-4 and TRBJ2-7, with D maybe TRBD1 (5 bases). Between the trimmed V and J ends, which lost 2 bases and 5 bases, there was a span of 7 bases. The CDR3 has 12 residues. Here the CDR3 DNA reads TGTGCCAGCAGTTTAATCAGGGACGAGCAGTACTTC. Its protein product is CASSLIRDEQYF.

This clonotype was counted at least ten times. The rearrangement joins TRBV6-2 or TRBV6-3 to TRBJ2-7; perhaps TRBD1 as D (6 bases). V was pared by 7 bases and J by 7 bases, with 20 bases between. This CDR3 has 14 amino acids. Germline CDR1 MNHEY, CDR2 SVGEGT. CDR3 coding DNA: TGTGCCAGCAACCCACAGGGCCGGCTATATGAGCAGTACTTC. Translation: CASNPQGRLYEQYF.

This clonotype was observed many times. The rearrangement uses TRBV2 and TRBJ1-6; D may be TRBD1 (5 bases). The CDR3 runs 15 residues. V was clipped by 6 bases and J by 7 bases, with 16 bases between them. The germline gives CDR1 SNHLY, CDR2 FYNNEI. The DNA for the CDR3 is TGTGCCAGCAGCCTAGACAGCAACGTGAATTCACCCCTCCACTTT. Translation: CASSLDSNVNSPLHF.

The sample holds many counts of this clonotype. The chain recombines TRBV20-1 with TRBJ1-2; D call uncertain. The V gene's germline CDR1 is DFQATT and CDR2 SNEGSKA (reference sequence). V lost 3 bases and J lost 3, with 5 bases in between. The CDR3 contains 11 residues. The chain's CDR3 is CSARADYGYTF. The CDR3 DNA follows: TGCAGTGCTAGGGCAGACTATGGCTACACCTTC.

The genes are TRBV29-1 and TRBJ2-1; TRBD2 might be the D (5 bases). Looked up from germline, CDR1 is SQVTM and CDR2 is ANQGSEA. Trimming left V 6 bases short and J 6 bases short, with 9 bases between. The CDR3 runs 11 residues. In DNA form, the CDR3 reads TGCAGCGTCGGACGGGGCAATGAGCAGTTCTTC. This translates into CSVGRGNEQFF.

The rearrangement uses TRBV7-9 and TRBJ1-1; no definite D call. The V end lost 5 bases, the J end lost 3 bases, and 13 bases lay between the germline ends. CDR3 size: 14 residues. Germline values: CDR1 SEHNR, CDR2 FQNEAQ (reference sequence). This CDR3 reads CASSPWESYTEAFF. The CDR3 DNA is TGTGCCAGCAGCCCATGGGAGTCTTACACTGAAGCTTTCTTT.

This clonotype occurred many times. The CDR3 DNA follows: TGTGCCAGCAATACAGGGCCTGAAGCTTTCTTT. Amino acid sequence: CASNTGPEAFF. This chain connects TRBV6-6 to TRBJ1-1, with a tentative D call TRBD1 (6 bases). There are 11 residues in the CDR3. V was shortened by 7 bases and J by 6 bases, with 9 bases between the two germline ends. Germline CDR1 and CDR2: MNHNY and SVGAGI (reference sequence).

The genes are TRBV29-1 and TRBJ2-5; 8 nucleotides align to TRBD1. CDR1 and CDR2 from the germline V gene are SQVTM and ANQGSEA. The length of the CDR3 is 15 residues. The V and J ends lost 4 bases and 2 bases, in that order; junction bases with no gene match: 9. The DNA of the CDR3 is TGCAGCGTTGTTTTTTCGGACAGGGTGCAAGAGACCCAGTACTTC. As protein: CSVVFSDRVQETQYF.

This clonotype has a count of ten or more. CDR3 protein: CASSLGPEQDEQFF. DNA for the CDR3: TGCGCCAGCAGCCTGGGTCCAGAGCAAGATGAGCAGTTCTTC. The chain uses TRBV5-1 and TRBJ2-1; no clear D gene. Germline CDR1 is SGHRS and CDR2 is YFSETQ. Trimming took off 4 bases at V and 8 bases at J, with 16 bases between the two ends. CDR3 size: 14 residues. Full variable domain (missing parts from reference TRBV5-1 and TRBJ2-1): KAGVTQTPRYLIKTRGQQVTLSCSPISGHRSVSWYQQTPGQGLQFLFEYFSETQRNKGNFPGRFSGRQFSNSRSEMNVSTLELGDSALYLCASSLGPEQDEQFFGPGTRLTVL.

The chain links TRBV28 to TRBJ2-1; 7 bases line up with TRBD2. Germline V gives CDR1 MDHEN, CDR2 SYDVKM. The J segment lost 6 bases and the V segment lost 10 bases, leaving 15 bases of the junction unmatched. The CDR3 has 15 amino acids. CDR3 protein: CAISVGTTYTNEQFF. For the CDR3, the DNA is TGTGCCATTTCGGTAGGGACTACTTACACCAATGAGCAGTTCTTC.